The source of this T cell receptor (beta chain) is a study of T cells after yellow fever vaccination. Details on this clonotype: The antigen is undetermined.

Universal primer sites and UMIs were introduced during 5'RACE template-switching synthesis of TCR cDNA. Each CDR3 protein gets one entry after TCRdb re-called the 5' RACE reads with MiXCR. Of 450,000 to 600,000 distinct CDR3 sequences in the sample, approximately 13% were seen once. Germline values: CDR1 DFQATT, CDR2 SNEGSKA (reference sequence). This CDR3 comprises 15 residues. Trimming cost V 4 bases and J 5 bases; bases outside gene matches: 13. Study findings and constraints: Overlap between CD4 and CD8 compartments was detected for a small share of clonotypes.

Sequenced material: PBMCs, taken on the day of the yellow fever booster vaccination. This sequence originates from a man aged 25-45 years who received the YFV17D yellow fever vaccine. The rearrangement uses TRBV20-1 and TRBJ2-7, with 8 nucleotides matching TRBD2. CDR3 coding DNA: TGCAGTGCTACTAAACCAGCGGGAGTTAAAGACGAGCAGTACTTC. It yields the protein CSATKPAGVKDEQYF.